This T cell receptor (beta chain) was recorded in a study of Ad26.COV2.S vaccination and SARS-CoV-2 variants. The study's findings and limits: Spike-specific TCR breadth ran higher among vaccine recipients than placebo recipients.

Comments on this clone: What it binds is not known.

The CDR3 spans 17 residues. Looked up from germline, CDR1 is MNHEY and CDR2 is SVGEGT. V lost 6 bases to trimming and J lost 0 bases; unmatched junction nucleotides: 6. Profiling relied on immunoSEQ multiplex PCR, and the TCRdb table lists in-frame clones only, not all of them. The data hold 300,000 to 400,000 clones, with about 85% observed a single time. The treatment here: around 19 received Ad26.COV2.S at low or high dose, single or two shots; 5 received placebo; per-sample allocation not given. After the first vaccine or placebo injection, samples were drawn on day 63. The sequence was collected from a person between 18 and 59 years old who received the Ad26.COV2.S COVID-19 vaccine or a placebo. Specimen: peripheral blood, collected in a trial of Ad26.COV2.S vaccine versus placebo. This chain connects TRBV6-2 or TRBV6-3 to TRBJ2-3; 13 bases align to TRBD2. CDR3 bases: TGTGCCAGCAGCCCTGGACTAGCGGGGGAGAGCACAGATACGCAGTATTTT. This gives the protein CASSPGLAGESTDTQYF.